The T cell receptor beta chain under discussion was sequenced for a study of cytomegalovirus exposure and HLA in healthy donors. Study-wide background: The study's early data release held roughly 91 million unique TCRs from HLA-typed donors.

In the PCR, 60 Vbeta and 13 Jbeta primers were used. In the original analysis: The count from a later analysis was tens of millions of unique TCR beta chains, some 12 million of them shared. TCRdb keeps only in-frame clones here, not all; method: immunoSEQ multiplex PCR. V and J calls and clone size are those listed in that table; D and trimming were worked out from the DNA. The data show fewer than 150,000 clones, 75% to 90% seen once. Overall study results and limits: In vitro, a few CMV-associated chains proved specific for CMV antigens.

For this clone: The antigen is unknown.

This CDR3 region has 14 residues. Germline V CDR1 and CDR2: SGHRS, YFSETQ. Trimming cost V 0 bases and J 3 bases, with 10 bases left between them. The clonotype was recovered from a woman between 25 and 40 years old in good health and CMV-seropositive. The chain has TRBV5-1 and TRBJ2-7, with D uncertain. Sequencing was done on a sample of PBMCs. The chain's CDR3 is CASSLEPQHYEQYF. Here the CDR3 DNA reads TGCGCCAGCAGCTTGGAGCCACAGCACTACGAGCAGTACTTC.